This T cell receptor beta chain derives from a study of blood T cell repertoires in COVID-19. Sequencing was performed with immunoSEQ multiplex PCR; in TCRdb, only in-frame clones are kept and a portion is missing. The repertoire consists of about 390,000 clones, with about 83% occurring once and the leading ten covering approximately 9.3%. The TCR sequence derives from a woman between 50 and 59 years old who had recovered from COVID-19. Sequenced: PBMCs or T cells enriched from blood (not recorded which).

CDR3 sequence reads: CASSIAGALPDTQYF. CDR3 nucleotide sequence: TGTGCCAGTAGTATAGCTGGGGCCCTTCCAGATACGCAGTATTTT. The chain combines TRBV19 with TRBJ2-3; tentative D call: TRBD1 (5 bases). The CDR3 has 15 residues. Germline assignment: CDR1 LNHDA and CDR2 SQIVND (reference sequence). Trimming stripped 1 base from V and 4 bases from J, with 12 bases between.